Detailed here is one T cell receptor (beta chain). The data belong to a study of blood T cell repertoires in COVID-19. Measured with immunoSEQ multiplex PCR; TCRdb has only the in-frame clones, and not every one. The sample shows about 98,000 clones, 65% to 85% of them seen only once. This CDR3 has 15 amino acids. Germline values: CDR1 MDHEN, CDR2 SYDVKM. V was clipped by 4 bases and J by 1 base, with 13 bases between them. Input material: peripheral blood. This receptor was taken from an elderly woman with acute or convalescent COVID-19. V and J are TRBV28 and TRBJ1-1; D remains unclear. This chain's CDR3 is CASSSAAPGNTEAFF. The CDR3 DNA follows: TGTGCCAGCAGTTCAGCCGCCCCAGGGAACACTGAAGCTTTCTTT. The variable domain in full, with the rest retrieved from reference TRBV28 and TRBJ1-1, is DVKVTQSSRYLVKRTGEKVFLECVQDMDHENMFWYRQDPGLGLRLIYFSYDVKMKEKGDIPEGYSVSREKKERFSLILESASTNQTSMYLCASSSAAPGNTEAFFGQGTRLTVV.